The T cell receptor (beta chain) described here comes from a study of graft-versus-host responses after intestinal transplantation. Study summary: Recipients were given multivisceral, liver-intestinal, or isolated intestinal transplants. Among the recipients, all got anti-thymocyte globulin induction and then tacrolimus and steroids for approximately 3 years.

The method was immunoSEQ multiplex PCR; TCRdb's version includes in-frame clones alone and lacks a portion of them. The data show 50,000 to 80,000 clones, around nine tenths seen once. General study findings and limits: Declines in HvG clones occurring early post-transplant were associated with peak circulating GvH clone levels.

Note on this clone: Its antigen is currently unknown.

Sequenced here: unstimulated CD8+ T cells sorted from spleen or lymph node cells, sampled before transplant. This TCR was sampled from a human donor who was the organ donor for an intestinal transplant.

The DNA of the CDR3 is TGTGCCAGCAGCTCACCAGGAGGCGAGACCCAGTACTTC. Translating it yields CASSSPGGETQYF. V usage is TRBV11-2 and J usage is TRBJ2-5; the D gene is possibly TRBD2 (5 bases). This CDR3 has 13 amino acids. Germline CDR1 SGHAT, CDR2 FQNNGV. The germline V and J ends were trimmed by 4 bases and 5 bases, with 11 bases remaining between them.